The sequence of this T cell receptor beta chain was determined in a study of blood T cell repertoires in COVID-19 (TCRdb year 2020). For the wider study: Collaborator samples came from the United States, Italy and Spain and covered acute and convalescent phases of COVID-19. The sample metadata nearly always contained a de-identified subject ID, COVID-19 status, age in years and sex. The material from the prospective study consisted of cDNA or gDNA derived from T cells, B-cell-depleted T cells, or PBMCs. The repertoires were released in a freely available public database meant as a resource for research on the immune response to SARS-CoV-2. Subjects who had been exposed to COVID-19, were actively infected with it, or had recovered from it provided the deeply sampled blood TCRbeta repertoires that made up the dataset. Where available, HLA class I and class II types were obtained from metadata supplied by the sample provider rather than from assay-based typing. Samples came from the ongoing ImmuneRACE study (first 160 participants) plus 1,254 subjects from 6 global collaborators. The paper's findings and limits, for the study overall: How much clinical and demographic metadata was included differed by source and by participant, and the metadata was provided uncurated.

TCRbeta CDR3 regions were amplified from genomic DNA by means of the immunoSEQ Assay, a bias-controlled multiplex PCR. The original methods were these. Nucleated cell counts per sample were estimated from amplification of reference gene primers within the assay. To quantify the absolute abundance of each unique TCRbeta CDR3 rearrangement, sequence reads were collapsed and filtered. For each sample, productive Simpson clonality was calculated as the square root of Simpson's diversity index over productive rearrangements. This is the immuneACCESS table as TCRdb keeps it, with only in-frame sequences that have V and J called. A part of the clones is gone; compared with another copy, unresolved V genes explain less than half, and the rest is unexplained. V and J calls and clone size are those listed in that table; D and trimming were worked out from the DNA. The sample table records about 150,000 clones; around nine tenths of these occur just once. Clones ranked in the top ten supply approximately 1.2% of the sample.

Participants in the prospective study were aged about 18 to 100 years, lived in approximately 26 United States geographic areas, and enrolled through a virtual design. In the prospective study, cohorts were assigned on the basis of participant-reported clinical history obtained from a screening survey and a study questionnaire. Mobile phlebotomists in the prospective study collected whole blood, serum and a nasopharyngeal or oropharyngeal swab from every participant. Participants in the prospective study had the option to provide additional blood draws and questionnaires over a roughly 2-month period. Blood samples from the prospective study were shipped frozen or at room temperature prior to DNA extraction. About this clone itself: It has no known antigen specificity. No clone much larger than this one lies a single base away; base qualities are absent.

The sequence came from a woman aged 30 to 39 with acute COVID-19. The sample consisted of PBMCs or T cells enriched from blood (not recorded which).

The base sequence is TGTGCCAGCAGTGCGTCCCCGGGACAACGGAACCTCCCTGAAGCTTTCTTT. It is translated as CASSASPGQRNLPEAFF. The chain is made from TRBV25-1 and TRBJ1-1; TRBD1 might be the D gene, on 6 matching bases. CDR1 and CDR2, per the germline V gene, are MGHDK and SYGVNS. Measured from the cysteine to the phenylalanine, the CDR3 is 17 residues long. Only CDR3 DNA remains: 51 bases, in frame from the first base. V drops 4 bases and J drops 6 bases, leaving 24 bases in between.